This TCR beta chain was captured in a study of CD8+CD57+ T cells in acquired aplastic anemia. Study outcomes and limitations: For CD8+ Simpson's diversity, patients and controls showed no significant difference.

Germline lookup yields CDR1 SNHLY and CDR2 FYNNEI. The germline V and J ends were trimmed by 3 bases and 2 bases, with 7 bases remaining between them. The CDR3 contains 13 residues. This clonotype occurred many times. The antigen remains undetermined. The template for TCR beta VDJ and CDR3 sequence profiling was genomic DNA. MiXCR, run by TCRdb on the reads, gives a single entry per CDR3 protein. The sample lists about 190,000 distinct CDR3 sequences, 50% to 75% occurring once. The chain combines TRBV2 with TRBJ1-1; unclear D gene. This clonotype was obtained from a human donor with severe aplastic anemia or a healthy control (not recorded which). Sequenced material: sorted CD4+, CD8+, or CD8+CD57+ T cells (not recorded which) from PBMCs. The CDR3 spells CASSDPENTEAFF. The CDR3 DNA reads TGTGCCAGCAGTGATCCGGAAAACACTGAAGCTTTCTTT.